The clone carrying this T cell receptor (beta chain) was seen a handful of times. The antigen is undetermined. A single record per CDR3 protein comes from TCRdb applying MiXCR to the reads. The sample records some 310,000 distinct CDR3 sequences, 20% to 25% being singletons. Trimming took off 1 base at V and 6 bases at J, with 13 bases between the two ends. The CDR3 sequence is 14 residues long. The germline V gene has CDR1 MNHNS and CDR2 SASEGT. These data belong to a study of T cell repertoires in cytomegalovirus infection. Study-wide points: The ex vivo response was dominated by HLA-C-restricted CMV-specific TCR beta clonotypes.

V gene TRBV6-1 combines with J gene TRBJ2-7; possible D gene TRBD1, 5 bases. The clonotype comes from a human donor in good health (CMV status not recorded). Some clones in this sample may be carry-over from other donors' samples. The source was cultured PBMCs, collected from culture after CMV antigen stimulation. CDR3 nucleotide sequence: TGTGCCAGCAGTGAAGTACAGGCTATGGGCGAGCAGTACTTC. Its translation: CASSEVQAMGEQYF.